A single sample is the source of the 18 T cell receptor beta chains below, sequenced in a study of blood T cell repertoires in COVID-19. Sequencing used immunoSEQ multiplex PCR; TCRdb keeps in-frame clones, though not all of them. This repertoire shows hundreds of thousands of clones, 80% to 90% found once; its top ten account for 1% to 1.3%. Sequencing used PBMCs or T cells enriched from blood (not recorded which). The receptors come from a man aged 25 to 45 who had recovered from COVID-19.

The chain carries TRBV7-9 and TRBJ2-3, with 8 nucleotides matching TRBD2. V lost 2 bases and J lost 6; bases outside the gene matches: 13. Germline V gene sequence: CDR1 SEHNR, CDR2 FQNEAQ (reference sequence). CDR3 length equals 17 residues. In DNA, the CDR3 is TGTGCCAGCAGCTTAAAACCTCTTAGCGGGACCTTGGATACGCAGTATTTT. The encoded protein is CASSLKPLSGTLDTQYF.

V and J are TRBV28 and TRBJ1-2, with 10 bases aligning to TRBD1. There are 15 residues in the CDR3. Germline CDR1 reads MDHEN; CDR2 reads SYDVKM. Trimming cost V 3 bases and J 4 bases; bases outside gene matches: 5. CDR3 in DNA: TGTGCCAGCAGTTTCTTGGACAGGGGGTCCTATGGCTACACCTTC. Protein sequence: CASSFLDRGSYGYTF.

The J gene is TRBJ2-7, the V gene TRBV27; weak D call: TRBD2 (6 bases). Trimming removed 4 bases from V and 3 bases from J, with 10 bases in between. CDR1 is MNHEY and CDR2 is SMNVEV in the germline V gene (reference sequence). This CDR3 is built from 13 residues. The chain's CDR3 is CASSSGLIYEQYF. CDR3 nucleotide sequence: TGTGCCAGCAGTTCCGGACTAATCTACGAGCAGTACTTC.

The chain is built from TRBV19 and TRBJ2-7, with 9 bases identical to TRBD2. Germline assignment: CDR1 LNHDA and CDR2 SQIVND (reference sequence). After removal of 3 bases from V and 8 bases from J, the junction contained 8 bases not matched to a gene. The CDR3 is 14 residues long. DNA for the CDR3: TGTGCCAGTAGTATCCCGGGACTAGCTAGTAAGCAGTACTTC. Translating gives CASSIPGLASKQYF.

For the CDR3, the DNA is TGTGCCAGCAGTACACTAGGAAACCAAGAGACCCAGTACTTC. As protein: CASSTLGNQETQYF. V gene TRBV27 combines with J gene TRBJ2-5; D possibly corresponds to TRBD2 (5 bases). The V gene lost 5 bases and the J gene lost 0 bases, with 10 bases spanning the gap. This CDR3 contains 14 residues. Germline V lookup: CDR1 MNHEY, CDR2 SMNVEV (reference sequence).

The CDR3 loop reads CAISDRVQGGYSNQPQHF. In nucleotides, the CDR3 is TGTGCCATCAGTGATAGGGTACAGGGGGGTTATAGCAATCAGCCCCAGCATTTT. The gene calls are TRBV10-3 and TRBJ1-5, with 8 bases fitting TRBD1. The CDR3 sequence is 18 residues long. The V gene's germline CDR1 is ENHRY and CDR2 SYGVKD. The J segment lost 0 bases and the V segment lost 3 bases, leaving 10 bases of the junction unmatched.

V usage is TRBV7-2 and J usage is TRBJ2-5, with TRBD2 matching over 9 bases. Germline assignment: CDR1 SGHTA and CDR2 FQGNSA. The ends lost 5 bases at V and 4 bases at J; junction bases unmatched: 8. CDR3 size: 15 residues. The CDR3 loop reads CASSPWASGVETQYF. The CDR3 region has the DNA TGTGCCAGCAGCCCGTGGGCTAGCGGGGTAGAGACCCAGTACTTC.

This chain connects TRBV19 to TRBJ1-5, with 8 bases fitting TRBD1. V dropped 5 bases and J dropped 2; count of bases not matched to a gene: 5. The CDR3 is made up of 15 amino acids. Germline V lookup: CDR1 LNHDA, CDR2 SQIVND (reference sequence). The DNA for the CDR3 is TGTGCCAGTAGTGAGACAGGGGCGGGCAATCAGCCCCAGCATTTT. Translated: CASSETGAGNQPQHF.

The chain is built from TRBV7-9 and TRBJ2-5; TRBD2 matches at 15 bases. CDR1 and CDR2 from the germline V gene are SEHNR and FQNEAQ (reference sequence). This CDR3 contains 17 residues. V lost 5 bases and J lost 2; bases outside the gene matches: 6. This chain's CDR3 is CASSRGTSGRYQETQYF. The CDR3 DNA is TGTGCCAGCAGCCGAGGGACTAGCGGGAGGTATCAAGAGACCCAGTACTTC. Full variable domain (outside the CDR3, taken from reference TRBV7-9 and TRBJ2-5): DTGVSQNPRHKITKRGQNVTFRCDPISEHNRLYWYRQTLGQGPEFLTYFQNEAQLEKSRLLSDRFSAERPKGSFSTLEIQRTEQGDSAMYLCASSRGTSGRYQETQYFGPGTRLLVL.

The rearrangement uses TRBV5-6 and TRBJ1-2; no reliable D call. Trimming removed 4 bases at V and 2 bases at J, with 15 bases between. This CDR3 has 15 residues. CDR1 is SGHDT, CDR2 YYEEEE, per germline. Here the CDR3 reads CASSVTMEGNYGYTF. The CDR3 coding sequence is TGTGCCAGCAGCGTGACTATGGAAGGAAACTATGGCTACACCTTC. Together with reference TRBV5-6 and TRBJ1-2, the CDR3 gives the full variable domain: DAGVTQSPTHLIKTRGQQVTLRCSPKSGHDTVSWYQQALGQGPQFIFQYYEEEERQRGNFPDRFSGHQFPNYSSELNVNALLLGDSALYLCASSVTMEGNYGYTFGSGTRLTVV.

The rearrangement uses TRBV18 and TRBJ2-1, with D unresolved. CDR3 length equals 14 residues. Trimming cost V 0 bases and J 8 bases, with 11 bases left between them. Per the germline V gene, CDR1 is KGHSH and CDR2 is LQKENI. The CDR3 DNA reads as TGTGCCAGCTCACCACCGACAAGGCTCGATGAGCAGTTCTTC. This sequence encodes CASSPPTRLDEQFF.

The J gene is TRBJ2-3, the V gene TRBV5-4, with a weak D call TRBD2 (6 bases). CDR3 size: 16 residues. The V and J ends lost 4 bases and 1 base respectively, with 16 bases between them. Germline V gives CDR1 SGHNT, CDR2 YYREEE (reference sequence). This CDR3 is CASSPQGWGGTDTQYF. CDR3 DNA sequence: TGTGCCAGCAGCCCTCAAGGCTGGGGGGGCACAGATACGCAGTATTTT.

This chain uses TRBV7-9 with TRBJ1-1, with no clear D. The germline CDR1 and CDR2 sequences are SEHNR and FQNEAQ (reference sequence). Deletions cut 1 base from V and 0 bases from J, with 9 bases between. This CDR3 has 15 amino acids. The chain's CDR3 is CASSLGGIMNTEAFF. DNA of the CDR3: TGTGCCAGCAGCTTAGGAGGGATCATGAACACTGAAGCTTTCTTT. The complete variable domain, with remaining parts taken from reference TRBV7-9 and TRBJ1-1, reads DTGVSQNPRHKITKRGQNVTFRCDPISEHNRLYWYRQTLGQGPEFLTYFQNEAQLEKSRLLSDRFSAERPKGSFSTLEIQRTEQGDSAMYLCASSLGGIMNTEAFFGQGTRLTVV.

The J gene is TRBJ2-5, the V gene TRBV12-3 or TRBV12-4; TRBD1 matches 8 bases. This CDR3 is built from 13 residues. Trimming took 6 bases from V and 5 from J; bases not matched to a gene: 5. CDR3 region: CASSKTGVETQYF. The CDR3 DNA sequence: TGTGCCAGCAGCAAGACAGGGGTCGAGACCCAGTACTTC.

Concerning this clone itself: The same CDR3 can be traced to other DNA sequences in this sample. The V and J genes are TRBV19 and TRBJ2-2, with unresolved D. This CDR3 region has 15 residues. Germline CDR1 and CDR2: LNHDA and SQIVND (reference sequence). The V end lost 6 bases, the J end lost 0 bases, and 11 bases lay between the germline ends. The CDR3 coding sequence is TGTGCCAGTAGCCCCTCCTCCGCGAACACCGGGGAGCTGTTTTTT. Amino acid sequence: CASSPSSANTGELFF.

The chain links TRBV5-4 to TRBJ2-1; TRBD2 might be the D (5 bases). V lost 0 bases, J lost 9 bases, and 13 bases lay in between. This CDR3 has 14 amino acids. From germline, CDR1 is SGHNT and CDR2 YYREEE (reference sequence). CDR3 in amino acids: CASSLGTPDAEQFF. As DNA, the CDR3 is TGTGCCAGCAGCTTGGGGACTCCTGACGCTGAGCAGTTCTTC.

The chain combines TRBV29-1 with TRBJ2-4; 9 nucleotides match TRBD2. The CDR3 loop spans 14 amino acids. The ends lost 7 bases at V and 10 bases at J; junction bases unmatched: 14. Germline V gene sequence: CDR1 SQVTM, CDR2 ANQGSEA. CDR3 sequence (DNA): TGCAGCGCCGGGTCGGCGGGAGGGTTCGGGATTCAGTACTTC. This codes for CSAGSAGGFGIQYF.

This chain links TRBV2 with TRBJ2-3; D not resolved. With 5 bases removed from V and 0 bases from J, the gap between germline ends came to 6 bases. The V gene's germline CDR1 is SNHLY and CDR2 FYNNEI. This CDR3 comprises 13 residues. Here the CDR3 DNA reads TGTGCCAGCAGTCCCTATAGCACAGATACGCAGTATTTT. This encodes CASSPYSTDTQYF. Together with reference TRBV2 and TRBJ2-3, the CDR3 gives the full variable domain: EPEVTQTPSHQVTQMGQEVILRCVPISNHLYFYWYRQILGQKVEFLVSFYNNEISEKSEIFDDQFSVERPDGSNFTLKIRSTKLEDSAMYFCASSPYSTDTQYFGPGTRLTVL.